This paragraph covers one TCR beta chain sequence. Its antigen remains unidentified. The source of the sample is a study of T cells after yellow fever vaccination. Findings of the study overall: Reappearance after the booster was seen for most primary-vaccination clones, at 96% CD4 and about 90% CD8.

TCRdb itself ran the 5' RACE reads through MiXCR, one entry per CDR3 protein. The sample shows under 600,000 distinct CDR3 sequences, 13% of them seen only once. With 6 bases removed from V and 2 bases from J, the gap between germline ends came to 11 bases. The CDR3 is made up of 14 amino acids. Germline-derived CDR1 and CDR2 are LNHDA and SQIVND (reference sequence). The sequence derives from a man under 40 who received the YFV17D yellow fever vaccine. This material consisted of PBMCs, taken on the day of the yellow fever booster vaccination. The chain has TRBV19 and TRBJ1-5; D uncertain. CDR3 DNA: TGTGCCAGTAGCATACTGGTCGGCAATCAGCCCCAGCATTTT. Amino acids: CASSILVGNQPQHF. The complete variable domain, with remaining parts taken from reference TRBV19 and TRBJ1-5, reads DGGITQSPKYLFRKEGQNVTLSCEQNLNHDAMYWYRQDPGQGLRLIYYSQIVNDFQKGDIAEGYSVSREKKESFPLTVTSAQKNPTAFYLCASSILVGNQPQHFGDGTRLSIL.